The 11 T cell receptor beta chains listed next were all sequenced from one sample in a study of low-dose radiotherapy and immunotherapy resistance in tumors (dated by TCRdb to between 2021 and 2024). TCRdb records Illumina MiniSeq as the sequencer. To make first-strand cDNA, Superscript III was used along with a set of TRAV- and TRBV-specific primers so that both the TCRalpha and TCRbeta chains were covered. TCRs were amplified for about 19 PCR cycles with Phusion, using a constant-region primer paired with the adapter attached to the V primers. In TCRdb, the public reads were trimmed at Q25 with fastp and aligned with MiXCR, with productive beta chains retained. A single entry per CDR3 protein holds the most common genes and DNA from its merged rows. This sample comprises around 99,000 distinct CDR3 sequences, roughly 9% of them detected only once. Under 1.1% of the sample goes to the ten largest clones.

Taken with the paper, the label for time point translates to: before trial treatment. The input for sequencing was PBMCs, taken before treatment. These receptors came from a male donor with prostate cancer.

Ten or more counts support this clonotype. CDR3 bases: TGTGCCAGCAGTTTAGGGTCTTCCAGGGAGCTGTTTTTT. Amino acid sequence: CASSLGSSRELFF. The chain is built from TRBV12-3 or TRBV12-4 and TRBJ2-2; D unclear. V was shortened by 1 base and J by 9 bases, with 9 bases between the two germline ends. CDR3 length: 13 residues.

This clonotype was counted ten times or more. The junction differs from germline at one of its ends, possibly a read error. CDR3 nucleotides: TGTGCCAGCAGCTCACAGGGAACCGGGGAGCTGTTTTTT. Translation gives CASSSQGTGELFF. The chain couples TRBV5-1 to TRBJ2-2; a weak D match, TRBD1 (6 bases). This CDR3 comprises 13 residues. Germline loops: CDR1 SGHRS, CDR2 YFSETQ.

This clonotype showed up many times. The chain links TRBV7-9 to TRBJ2-5; D is ambiguous. This CDR3 spans 14 amino acids. V was pared by 4 bases and J by 1 base, with 10 bases between. The germline CDR1 and CDR2 sequences are SEHNR and FQNEAQ (reference sequence). CDR3 coding DNA: TGTGCCAGCAGCTCCCGCAGGTTCCAAGAGACCCAGTACTTC. Protein: CASSSRRFQETQYF.

This clonotype was detected many times. This sequence joins TRBV5-1 and TRBJ1-1; D is unresolved. V was trimmed by 0 bases and J by 1 base, leaving 10 bases between them. From germline, CDR1 is SGHRS and CDR2 YFSETQ. This CDR3 has 15 residues. The CDR3 DNA reads TGCGCCAGCAGCTTGGTAGGGAAGGCGAACACTGAAGCTTTCTTT. As protein: CASSLVGKANTEAFF.

Only a few counts were recorded for this clonotype. Since a much larger clone is just one base distant, this may be a read error. The CDR3 reads CASSLTGTFGSGANVLTF. CDR3 DNA: TGTGCCAGCAGCTTGACCGGGACTTTCGGCTCTGGGGCCAACGTCCTGACTTTC. The V and J genes are TRBV6-2 or TRBV6-3 and TRBJ2-6; a possible D gene is TRBD2 (6 bases). Per the germline V gene, CDR1 is MNHEY and CDR2 is SVGEGT. Trimming left V 6 bases short and J 0 bases short, with 18 bases between. The CDR3 is 18 residues long.

The rearrangement joins TRBV10-3 to TRBJ1-1; D is unclear. Trimming pared 6 bases from V and 0 bases from J, leaving 14 bases between. Germline V gene sequence: CDR1 ENHRY, CDR2 SYGVKD. CDR3 size: 15 residues. CDR3 DNA sequence: TGTGCCATCAGGGAAGACGGATCACTGAACACTGAAGCTTTCTTT. The encoded protein is CAIREDGSLNTEAFF.

This clonotype has ten or more counts. The V and J genes are TRBV7-9 and TRBJ2-5; 9 bases are shared with TRBD2. This CDR3 spans 14 amino acids. Per the germline V gene, CDR1 is SEHNR and CDR2 is FQNEAQ (reference sequence). V dropped 6 bases and J dropped 5; count of bases not matched to a gene: 7. Here the CDR3 DNA reads TGTGCCAGCAGTCTGGCTAGCGGGACGGAGACCCAGTACTTC. It translates to CASSLASGTETQYF. Supplemented by reference TRBV7-9 and TRBJ2-5, the full variable domain reads DTGVSQNPRHKITKRGQNVTFRCDPISEHNRLYWYRQTLGQGPEFLTYFQNEAQLEKSRLLSDRFSAERPKGSFSTLEIQRTEQGDSAMYLCASSLASGTETQYFGPGTRLLVL.

This clonotype came up many times. This chain links TRBV4-1 with TRBJ2-2; no clear D gene. The V and J ends lost 1 base and 0 bases respectively, with 9 bases between them. CDR1 is MGHRA, CDR2 YSYEKL, per germline. The CDR3 is 16 residues long. CDR3 DNA: TGCGCCAGCAGCCAAGCCGGAACAGCGAACACCGGGGAGCTGTTTTTT. This gives the protein CASSQAGTANTGELFF.

Many counts were recorded for this clonotype. The chain links TRBV7-9 to TRBJ2-3; D gene unclear. The CDR3 is 15 amino acids. V shed 1 base and J shed 2 bases, with 10 bases lying between them. Per germline, CDR1 SEHNR and CDR2 FQNEAQ (reference sequence). The CDR3 loop is CASSLVPPTTDTQYF. The CDR3 region has the DNA TGTGCCAGCAGCTTAGTCCCCCCCACCACAGATACGCAGTATTTT.

Concerning this clonotype: This likely reflects a read error, since a far larger clone is one base away. The chain employs TRBV5-1 and TRBJ2-5; possibly TRBD2 for D (6 bases). From germline, CDR1 is SGHRS and CDR2 YFSETQ. The CDR3 length is 13 residues. The germline V and J ends were trimmed by 2 bases and 11 bases, with 16 bases remaining between them. CDR3 coding DNA: TGCGCCAGCAGCTTCGGGACTCCAGTTAAGCAGTACTTC. Translating gives CASSFGTPVKQYF. Variable domain in full (rest from reference TRBV5-1 and TRBJ2-5): KAGVTQTPRYLIKTRGQQVTLSCSPISGHRSVSWYQQTPGQGLQFLFEYFSETQRNKGNFPGRFSGRQFSNSRSEMNVSTLELGDSALYLCASSFGTPVKQYFGPGTRLLVL.

Ten or more counts support this clonotype. V usage is TRBV7-2 and J usage is TRBJ2-5, with TRBD2 matching over 7 bases. The CDR3 length is 14 residues. The J segment lost 5 bases and the V segment lost 5 bases, leaving 8 bases of the junction unmatched. Germline values: CDR1 SGHTA, CDR2 FQGNSA. CDR3 region: CASSQSGIEETQYF. For the CDR3, the DNA is TGTGCCAGCAGCCAAAGCGGGATTGAGGAGACCCAGTACTTC.